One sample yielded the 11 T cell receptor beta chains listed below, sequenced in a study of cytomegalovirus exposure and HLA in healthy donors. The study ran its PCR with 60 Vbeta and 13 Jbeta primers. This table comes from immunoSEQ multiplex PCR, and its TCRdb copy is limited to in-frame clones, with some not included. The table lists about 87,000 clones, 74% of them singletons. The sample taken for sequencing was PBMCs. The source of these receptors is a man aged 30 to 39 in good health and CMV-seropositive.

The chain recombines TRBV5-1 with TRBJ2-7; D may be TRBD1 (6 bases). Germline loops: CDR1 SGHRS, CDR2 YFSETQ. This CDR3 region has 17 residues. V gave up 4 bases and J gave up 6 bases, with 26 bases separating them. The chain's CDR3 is CASSARPGTKFMGEQYF. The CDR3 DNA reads TGCGCCAGCAGCGCAAGGCCCGGGACAAAATTTATGGGCGAGCAGTACTTC.

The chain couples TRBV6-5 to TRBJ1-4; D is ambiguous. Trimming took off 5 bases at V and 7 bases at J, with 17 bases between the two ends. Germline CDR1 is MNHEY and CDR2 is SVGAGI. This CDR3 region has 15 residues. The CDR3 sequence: CASSGPGLGGEKLFF. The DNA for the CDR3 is TGTGCCAGCAGTGGCCCGGGTTTAGGTGGTGAAAAACTGTTTTTT.

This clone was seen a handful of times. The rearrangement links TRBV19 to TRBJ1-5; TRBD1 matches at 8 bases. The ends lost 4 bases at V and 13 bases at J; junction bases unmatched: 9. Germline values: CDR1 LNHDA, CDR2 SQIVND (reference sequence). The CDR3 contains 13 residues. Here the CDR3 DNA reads TGTGCCAGTAGTAAAGACAGGGGAGGGGGACAGCATTTT. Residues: CASSKDRGGGQHF.

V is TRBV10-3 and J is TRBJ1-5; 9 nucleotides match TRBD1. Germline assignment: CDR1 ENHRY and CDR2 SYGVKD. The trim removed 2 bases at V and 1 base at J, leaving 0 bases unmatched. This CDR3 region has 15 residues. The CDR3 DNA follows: TGTGCCATCAGTGAGGGACAGGGGAGCAATCAGCCCCAGCATTTT. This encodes CAISEGQGSNQPQHF.

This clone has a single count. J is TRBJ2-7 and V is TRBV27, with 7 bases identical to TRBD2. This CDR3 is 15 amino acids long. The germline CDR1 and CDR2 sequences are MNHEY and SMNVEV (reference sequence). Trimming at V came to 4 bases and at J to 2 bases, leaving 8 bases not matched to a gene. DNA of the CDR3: TGTGCCAGCAGTTCAGGGAGGGTGCTACCCTACGAGCAGTACTTC. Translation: CASSSGRVLPYEQYF.

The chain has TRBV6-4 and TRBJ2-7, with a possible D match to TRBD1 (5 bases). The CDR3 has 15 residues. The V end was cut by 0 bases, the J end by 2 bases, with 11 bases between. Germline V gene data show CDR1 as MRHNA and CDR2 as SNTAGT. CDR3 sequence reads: CASSDSVGPPYEQYF. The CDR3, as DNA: TGTGCCAGCAGTGACTCTGTGGGGCCACCCTACGAGCAGTACTTC.

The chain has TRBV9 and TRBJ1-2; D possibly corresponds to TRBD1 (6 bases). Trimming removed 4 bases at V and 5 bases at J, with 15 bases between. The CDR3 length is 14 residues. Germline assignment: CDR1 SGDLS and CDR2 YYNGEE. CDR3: CASSQGGNSYGYTF. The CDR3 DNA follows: TGTGCCAGCAGCCAAGGGGGAAACTCATATGGCTACACCTTC.

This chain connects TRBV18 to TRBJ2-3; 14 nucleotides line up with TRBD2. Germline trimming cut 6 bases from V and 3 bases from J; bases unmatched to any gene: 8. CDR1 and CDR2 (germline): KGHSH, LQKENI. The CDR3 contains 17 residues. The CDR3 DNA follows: TGTGCCAGCTCCGGGACTAGCGGGAGAGGTTATACAGATACGCAGTATTTT. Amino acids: CASSGTSGRGYTDTQYF.

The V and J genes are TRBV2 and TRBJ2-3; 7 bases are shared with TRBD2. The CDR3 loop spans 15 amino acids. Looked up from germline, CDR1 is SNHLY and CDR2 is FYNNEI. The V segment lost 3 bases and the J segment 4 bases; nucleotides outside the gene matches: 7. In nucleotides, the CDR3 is TGTGCCAGCAGTGACTTCGCGGGGGTGCCAGATACGCAGTATTTT. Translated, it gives CASSDFAGVPDTQYF.

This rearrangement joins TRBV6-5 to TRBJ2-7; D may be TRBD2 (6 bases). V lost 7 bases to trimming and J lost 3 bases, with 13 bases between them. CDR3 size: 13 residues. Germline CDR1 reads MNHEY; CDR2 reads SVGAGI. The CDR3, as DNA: TGTGCCAGCACCCTGGGGAGGAACTACGAGCAGTACTTC. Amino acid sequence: CASTLGRNYEQYF.

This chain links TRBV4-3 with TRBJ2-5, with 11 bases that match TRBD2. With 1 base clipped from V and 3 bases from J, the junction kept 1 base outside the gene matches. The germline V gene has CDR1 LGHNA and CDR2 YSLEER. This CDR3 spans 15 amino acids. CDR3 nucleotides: TGCGCCAGCAGCCAAGTACTAGCGGGAGAAGAGACCCAGTACTTC. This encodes CASSQVLAGEETQYF.